One sample yielded the 10 T cell receptor beta chains listed below, sequenced in a study of blood T cells in healthy people across ages. A second roughly 6 to 11 cycle PCR used barcoded and J-beta primers. From the 5' RACE reads, TCRdb called clonotypes with MiXCR, one entry per CDR3 protein. The table lists approximately 900,000 distinct CDR3 sequences, 25% to 30% of them singletons. The data were also submitted as part of a second study, on T cells of mothers and their children.

The sample taken for sequencing was blood. These receptors all stem from a woman between 35 and 50 years old in good health.

This clonotype came up many times. V usage is TRBV28 and J usage is TRBJ2-4, with TRBD1 matching 7 bases. The CDR3 sequence is 16 residues long. CDR1 and CDR2 (germline): MDHEN, SYDVKM. With V trimmed by 5 bases and J by 1 base, 8 bases remained unmatched. Here the CDR3 DNA reads TGTGCCAGCAGTAAAAGGACAGGTTTGGCCAAAAACATTCAGTACTTC. It codes for CASSKRTGLAKNIQYF.

The sample holds a few counts of this clonotype. The chain is built from TRBV3-1 and TRBJ1-2; a weak D match, TRBD1 (5 bases). Looked up from germline, CDR1 is LGHDT and CDR2 is YNNKEL (reference sequence). V was clipped by 0 bases and J by 8 bases, with 16 bases between them. The CDR3 is 15 amino acids. The chain's CDR3 is CASSQDYGGARGYTF. The CDR3 coding sequence is TGTGCCAGCAGCCAAGATTACGGAGGGGCCCGAGGCTACACCTTC. The variable domain in full, with the rest retrieved from reference TRBV3-1 and TRBJ1-2, is DTAVSQTPKYLVTQMGNDKSIKCEQNLGHDTMYWYKQDSKKFLKIMFSYNNKELIINETVPNRFSPKSPDKAHLNLHINSLELGDSAVYFCASSQDYGGARGYTFGSGTRLTVV.

This rearrangement joins TRBV2 to TRBJ2-7, with D tentatively TRBD1 (6 bases). Germline CDR1 SNHLY, CDR2 FYNNEI. V gave up 7 bases and J gave up 4 bases, with 17 bases separating them. This CDR3 has 14 residues. CDR3 nucleotide sequence: TGTGCCAGCACCCAGGGCAGGGGATTGTACGAGCAGTACTTC. It specifies CASTQGRGLYEQYF.

Points on this clonotype: Without the conserved terminal phenylalanine or tryptophan, this CDR3 likely stems from a read error. The V call is TRBV29-1, the J call TRBJ1-4, with D maybe TRBD1 (5 bases). Trimming took 0 bases from V and 2 from J, leaving 10 bases between them. The CDR3 covers 15 residues. Germline lookup yields CDR1 SQVTM and CDR2 ANQGSEA. CDR3 DNA sequence: TGCAGCGTTGAAGATCCCGGGACTACTAATGAAAAACTGTTTGTT. Protein sequence: CSVEDPGTTNEKLFV.

This clonotype has ten or more counts. The rearrangement links TRBV18 to TRBJ2-1; TRBD1 aligns across 7 bases. The ends lost 3 bases at V and 6 bases at J; junction bases unmatched: 5. Germline V gives CDR1 KGHSH, CDR2 LQKENI. This CDR3 has 14 amino acids. The CDR3 nucleotides are TGTGCCAGCTCACCCTCCGGGACAGCCAATGAGCAGTTCTTC. As protein: CASSPSGTANEQFF.

The V gene is TRBV5-1, the J gene TRBJ2-5, with 11 bases identical to TRBD2. The CDR3 loop spans 13 amino acids. CDR1 and CDR2 from the germline V gene are SGHRS and YFSETQ. V was clipped by 3 bases and J by 5 bases; unmatched bases: 0. The CDR3 spells CASSWTSGETQYF. The CDR3 nucleotides are TGCGCCAGCAGCTGGACTAGCGGGGAGACCCAGTACTTC.

On this clonotype itself: Relative to the germline gene, one junction end is altered; a read error may explain this. The rearrangement links TRBV7-2 to TRBJ2-7; D is possibly TRBD1 (6 bases). The CDR3 spans 16 residues. Germline V lookup: CDR1 SGHTA, CDR2 FQGNSA. CDR3 residues: CASSSQGNGPSYEQYF. The CDR3 DNA is TGTGCCAGCAGCTCACAGGGCAATGGTCCCTCCTACGAGCAATACTTC.

This clonotype was detected a few times. The CDR3 loop reads CASNRDQNTEAFF. The DNA of the CDR3 is TGTGCCAGCAACAGGGATCAGAACACTGAAGCTTTCTTT. This chain joins TRBV9 and TRBJ1-1; possibly TRBD1 for D (6 bases). The CDR3 has 13 amino acids. Germline lookup yields CDR1 SGDLS and CDR2 YYNGEE. Trimming took off 6 bases at V and 1 base at J, with 10 bases between the two ends. Full variable domain (remainder filled in from reference TRBV9 and TRBJ1-1): DSGVTQTPKHLITATGQRVTLRCSPRSGDLSVYWYQQSLDQGLQFLIQYYNGEERAKGNILERFSAQQFPDLHSELNLSSLELGDSALYFCASNRDQNTEAFFGQGTRLTVV.

Remarks on this clonotype: A read error may be the cause here, since a much bigger clone is one base away. The rearrangement links TRBV5-1 to TRBJ2-3; 7 bases line up with TRBD1. This CDR3 comprises 16 residues. The V segment lost 0 bases and the J segment 4 bases; nucleotides outside the gene matches: 8. Germline CDR1 is SGHRS and CDR2 is YFSETQ. The CDR3 here is CASSLVAGGSADTQYF. The DNA of the CDR3 is TGCGCCAGCAGCTTGGTGGCAGGGGGAAGTGCAGATACGCAGTATTTT.

This clonotype was detected many times. The chain has TRBV5-6 and TRBJ1-1; D is ambiguous. The germline CDR1 and CDR2 sequences are SGHDT and YYEEEE. The CDR3 loop spans 12 amino acids. V was shortened by 6 bases and J by 6 bases, with 12 bases between the two germline ends. CDR3 residues: CASNPVGSEAFF. As DNA, the CDR3 is TGTGCCAGCAACCCGGTAGGCTCTGAAGCTTTCTTT.